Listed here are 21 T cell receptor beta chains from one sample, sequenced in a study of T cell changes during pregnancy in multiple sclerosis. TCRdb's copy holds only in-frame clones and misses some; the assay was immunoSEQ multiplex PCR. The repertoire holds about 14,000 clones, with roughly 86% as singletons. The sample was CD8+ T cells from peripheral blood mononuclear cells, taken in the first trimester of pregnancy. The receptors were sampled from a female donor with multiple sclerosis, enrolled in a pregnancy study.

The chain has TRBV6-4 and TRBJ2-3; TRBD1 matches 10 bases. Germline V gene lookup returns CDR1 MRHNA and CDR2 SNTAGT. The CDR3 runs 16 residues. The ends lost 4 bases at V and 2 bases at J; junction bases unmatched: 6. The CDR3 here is CASSVGQGGTTDTQYF. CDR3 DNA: TGTGCCAGCAGTGTTGGACAGGGGGGGACCACAGATACGCAGTATTTT.

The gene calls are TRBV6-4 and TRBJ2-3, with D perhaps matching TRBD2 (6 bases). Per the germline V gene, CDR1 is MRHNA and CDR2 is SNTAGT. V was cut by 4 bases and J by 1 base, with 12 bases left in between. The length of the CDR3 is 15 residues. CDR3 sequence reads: CASSVGGGGTDTQYF. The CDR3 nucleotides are TGTGCCAGCAGTGTTGGTGGAGGGGGCACAGATACGCAGTATTTT.

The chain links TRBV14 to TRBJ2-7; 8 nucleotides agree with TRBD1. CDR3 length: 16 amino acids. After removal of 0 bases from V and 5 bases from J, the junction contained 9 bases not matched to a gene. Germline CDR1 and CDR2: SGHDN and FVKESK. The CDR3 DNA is TGTGCCAGCAGCCAAGATCCGGCAGGGGGCTTCGACGAGCAGTACTTC. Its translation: CASSQDPAGGFDEQYF.

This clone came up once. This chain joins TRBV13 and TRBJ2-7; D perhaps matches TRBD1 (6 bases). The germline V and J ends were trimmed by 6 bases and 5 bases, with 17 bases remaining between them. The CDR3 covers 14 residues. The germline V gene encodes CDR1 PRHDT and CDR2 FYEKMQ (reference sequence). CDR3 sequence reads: CASSRTGFGNEQYF. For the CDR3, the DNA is TGTGCCAGCAGTCGCACAGGGTTCGGGAACGAGCAGTACTTC.

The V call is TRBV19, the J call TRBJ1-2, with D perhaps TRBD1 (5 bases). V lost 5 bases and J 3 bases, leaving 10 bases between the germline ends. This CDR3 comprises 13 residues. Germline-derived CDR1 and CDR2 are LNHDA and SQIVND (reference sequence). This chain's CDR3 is CASSEWTHYGYTF. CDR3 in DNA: TGTGCCAGTAGTGAGTGGACACACTATGGCTACACCTTC.

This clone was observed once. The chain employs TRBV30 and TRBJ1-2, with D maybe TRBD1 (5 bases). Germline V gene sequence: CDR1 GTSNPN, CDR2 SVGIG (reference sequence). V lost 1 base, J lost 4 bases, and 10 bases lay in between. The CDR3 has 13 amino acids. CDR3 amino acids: CAWSGGIIYGYTF. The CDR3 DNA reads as TGTGCCTGGAGTGGGGGCATTATCTATGGCTACACCTTC.

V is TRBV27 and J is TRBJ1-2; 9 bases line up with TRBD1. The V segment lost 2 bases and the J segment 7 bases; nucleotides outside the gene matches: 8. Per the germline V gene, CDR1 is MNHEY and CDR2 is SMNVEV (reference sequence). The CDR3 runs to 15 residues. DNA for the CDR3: TGTGCCAGCAGTTTAGAGGGACAGGGAACGTTTGGCTACACCTTC. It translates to CASSLEGQGTFGYTF.

The CDR3 loop reads CASSLGDSSYEQYF. The CDR3 DNA follows: TGTGCCAGCAGCTTGGGGGACAGCTCCTACGAGCAGTACTTC. J is TRBJ2-7 and V is TRBV5-8; 7 bases agree with TRBD1. The V gene end was trimmed by 0 bases and the J gene end by 0 bases; junction bases not matched to a gene: 0. Per the germline V gene, CDR1 is SGHTS and CDR2 is YDEGEE. This CDR3 region has 14 residues.

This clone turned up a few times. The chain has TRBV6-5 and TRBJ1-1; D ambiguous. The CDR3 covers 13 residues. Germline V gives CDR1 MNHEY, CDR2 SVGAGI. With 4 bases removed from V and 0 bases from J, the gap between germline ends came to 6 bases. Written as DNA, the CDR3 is TGTGCCAGCAGTTTGGGCATGAACACTGAAGCTTTCTTT. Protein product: CASSLGMNTEAFF.

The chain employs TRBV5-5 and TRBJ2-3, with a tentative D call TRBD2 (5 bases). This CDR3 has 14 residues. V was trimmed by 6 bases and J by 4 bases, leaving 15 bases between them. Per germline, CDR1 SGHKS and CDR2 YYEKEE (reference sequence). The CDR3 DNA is TGTGCCAGCATCCAAACTACCGGGGCAGATACGCAGTATTTT. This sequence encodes CASIQTTGADTQYF.

CDR3 sequence (DNA): TGCGCCAGCAGCCAAGATTACAGGCAGTACTACGAGCAGTACTTC. As protein: CASSQDYRQYYEQYF. The chain couples TRBV4-3 to TRBJ2-7; tentatively, D is TRBD1 (5 bases). This CDR3 comprises 15 residues. V was trimmed by 0 bases and J by 3 bases, leaving 12 bases between them. CDR1 and CDR2 from the germline V gene are LGHNA and YSLEER.

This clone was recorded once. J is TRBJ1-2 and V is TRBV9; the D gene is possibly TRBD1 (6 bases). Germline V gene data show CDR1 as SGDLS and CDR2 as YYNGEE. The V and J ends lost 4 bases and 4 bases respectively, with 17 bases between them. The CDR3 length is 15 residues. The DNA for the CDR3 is TGTGCCAGCAGCCCACGGGGGGCGCCCCTCTATGGCTACACCTTC. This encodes CASSPRGAPLYGYTF.

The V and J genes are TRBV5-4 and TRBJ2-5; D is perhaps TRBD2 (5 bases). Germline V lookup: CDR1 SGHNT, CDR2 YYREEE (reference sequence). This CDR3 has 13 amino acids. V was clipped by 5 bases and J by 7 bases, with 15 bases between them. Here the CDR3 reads CASRVVVGGTQYF. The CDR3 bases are TGTGCCAGCAGGGTGGTGGTCGGAGGGACCCAGTACTTC.

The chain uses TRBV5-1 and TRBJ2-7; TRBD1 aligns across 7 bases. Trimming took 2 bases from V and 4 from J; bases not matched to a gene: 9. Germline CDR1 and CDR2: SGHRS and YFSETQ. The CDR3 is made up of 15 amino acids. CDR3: CASSFTRDRGYEQYF. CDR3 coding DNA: TGCGCCAGCAGCTTTACCCGGGACAGAGGATACGAGCAGTACTTC.

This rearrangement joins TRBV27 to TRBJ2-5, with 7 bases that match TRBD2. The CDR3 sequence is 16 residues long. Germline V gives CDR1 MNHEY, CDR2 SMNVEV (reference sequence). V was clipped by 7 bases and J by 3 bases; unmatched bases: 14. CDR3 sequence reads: CASTPTPWGGEETQYF. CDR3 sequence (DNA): TGTGCCAGCACCCCCACCCCGTGGGGAGGGGAAGAGACCCAGTACTTC.

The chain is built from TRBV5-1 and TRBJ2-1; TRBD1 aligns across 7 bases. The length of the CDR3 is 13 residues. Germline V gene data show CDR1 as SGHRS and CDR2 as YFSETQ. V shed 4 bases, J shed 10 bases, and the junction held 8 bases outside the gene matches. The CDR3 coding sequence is TGCGCCAGCAGCCTCATTCCGGACAGGGAGCAGTTCTTC. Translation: CASSLIPDREQFF.

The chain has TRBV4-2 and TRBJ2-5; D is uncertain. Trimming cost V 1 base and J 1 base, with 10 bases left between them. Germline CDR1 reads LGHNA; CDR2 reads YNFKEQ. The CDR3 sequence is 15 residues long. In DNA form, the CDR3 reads TGTGCCAGCAGCCAAGCTCGAGGTAGCCAAGAGACCCAGTACTTC. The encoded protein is CASSQARGSQETQYF.

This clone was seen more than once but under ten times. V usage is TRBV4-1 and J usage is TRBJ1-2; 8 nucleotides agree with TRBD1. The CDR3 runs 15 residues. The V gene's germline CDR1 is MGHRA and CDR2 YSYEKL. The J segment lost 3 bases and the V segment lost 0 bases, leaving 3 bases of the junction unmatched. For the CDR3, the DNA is TGCGCCAGCAGCCAAGACCCGACAGGGGACTATGGCTACACCTTC. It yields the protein CASSQDPTGDYGYTF.

The CDR3 loop reads CASKARLQYQPQHF. As DNA, the CDR3 is TGTGCCAGTAAAGCGCGGCTACAATATCAGCCCCAGCATTTT. The chain joins TRBV19 to TRBJ1-5; D remains unclear. Germline assignment: CDR1 LNHDA and CDR2 SQIVND (reference sequence). Trimming took 7 bases from V and 5 from J, leaving 15 bases between them. The CDR3 has 14 amino acids. The full variable domain, completed using reference TRBV19 and TRBJ1-5, is DGGITQSPKYLFRKEGQNVTLSCEQNLNHDAMYWYRQDPGQGLRLIYYSQIVNDFQKGDIAEGYSVSREKKESFPLTVTSAQKNPTAFYLCASKARLQYQPQHFGDGTRLSIL.

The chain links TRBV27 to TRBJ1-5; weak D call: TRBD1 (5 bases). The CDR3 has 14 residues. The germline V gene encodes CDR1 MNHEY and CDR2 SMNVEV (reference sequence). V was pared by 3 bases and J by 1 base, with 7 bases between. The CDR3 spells CASSFQGSNQPQHF. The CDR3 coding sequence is TGTGCCAGCAGTTTCCAGGGAAGCAATCAGCCCCAGCATTTT.

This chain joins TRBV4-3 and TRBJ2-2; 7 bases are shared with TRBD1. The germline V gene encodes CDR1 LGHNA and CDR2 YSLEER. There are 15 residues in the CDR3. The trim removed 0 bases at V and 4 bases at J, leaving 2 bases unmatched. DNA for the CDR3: TGCGCCAGCAGCCAAGAGACAGGGTTCACCGGGGAGCTGTTTTTT. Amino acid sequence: CASSQETGFTGELFF.